This entry is about one T cell receptor beta chain. Its antigen is not known. Germline lookup yields CDR1 SGHDT and CDR2 YYEEEE. The CDR3 is 14 amino acids. Trimming cost V 4 bases and J 7 bases, with 14 bases left between them. This sample is part of a study of T cell responses to AZD1222 COVID-19 vaccine. Notes on the study in general: Among spike-specific TCRs, nearly half reportedly target unmutated variant regions.

Clones were read by immunoSEQ multiplex PCR, and TCRdb kept only the in-frame ones, dropping some. Here the sample table reports more than 110,000 clones. This chain connects TRBV5-6 to TRBJ1-4; tentative D call: TRBD1 (6 bases). This clonotype originated in an adult in good health. The specimen was peripheral blood. This CDR3 reads CASSIDRSGEKLFF. In nucleotides, the CDR3 is TGTGCCAGCAGCATCGACAGGTCCGGTGAAAAACTGTTTTTT. Complete variable domain (other parts from reference TRBV5-6 and TRBJ1-4): DAGVTQSPTHLIKTRGQQVTLRCSPKSGHDTVSWYQQALGQGPQFIFQYYEEEERQRGNFPDRFSGHQFPNYSSELNVNALLLGDSALYLCASSIDRSGEKLFFGSGTQLSVL.